The clone carrying this T cell receptor beta chain was recorded only once. In the original analysis: The study took CDR3 differences across clinicopathological groups and made a distant-metastasis classifier for papillary thyroid cancer from them. With MiXCR, TCRdb called clones anew from the PCR reads. TCRdb, not the authors, supplied the V and J calls. In the table there are 30,000 to 45,000 clones, 25% to 30% of which are singletons. The junction had 8 bases not matched to a gene; V was cut back by 1 base and J by 3 bases. The length of the CDR3 is 16 residues. Per germline, CDR1 SGDLS and CDR2 YYNGEE. This record belongs to a study of metastatic and nonmetastatic thyroid tumors. For the study at large: It was across blood and tumor or nodule tissue from malignant and benign thyroid patients that repertoires were compared.

Thyroid surgery had not been preceded by any treatment in any patient. The receptor's source is a male donor with papillary thyroid cancer or a benign thyroid nodule (not recorded which). Some clones in this sample may be carry-over from other donors' samples. Sequenced material: blood. This chain links TRBV9 with TRBJ1-1; TRBD1 agrees at 8 bases. The CDR3 is CASSVRDRSWHTEAFF. DNA of the CDR3: TGTGCCAGCAGCGTACGGGACAGGTCTTGGCACACTGAAGCTTTCTTT.